This record covers a single T cell receptor beta chain. The germline V gene encodes CDR1 MNHNY and CDR2 SVGAGI (reference sequence). V shed 2 bases and J shed 2 bases, with 6 bases lying between them. The CDR3 loop spans 13 amino acids. The sample belongs to a study of shared clonotypes between healthy human individuals. Data came from immunoSEQ multiplex PCR; TCRdb stores just in-frame clones and leaves some out. This sample has about a million clones, with around 77% found just once. The sample taken for sequencing was memory CD4+ T cells from PBMCs. Subset indicated: CD45RA-negative fraction. This chain links TRBV6-6 with TRBJ1-2, with D hard to call. This TCR was sampled from a man aged 18 to 29 in good health. Some clones in this sample may be carry-over from other donors' samples. CDR3 in amino acids: CASSYTVNYGYTF. In DNA form, the CDR3 reads TGTGCCAGCAGTTACACGGTAAACTATGGCTACACCTTC.